A single sample gave rise to the 23 T cell receptor beta chains below, sequenced in a study of cytomegalovirus exposure and HLA in healthy donors. The PCR contained 60 Vbeta and 13 Jbeta primers. Sequencing used immunoSEQ multiplex PCR; TCRdb keeps in-frame clones, though not all of them. The sample includes about 130,000 clones, about 80% seen only once; the top ten take 4% to 4.5%. The sequenced material came from PBMCs. Receptors were obtained from a woman aged 40 to 50 in good health and CMV-seronegative.

V and J are TRBV9 and TRBJ1-4; perhaps TRBD1 as D (5 bases). CDR1 and CDR2 (germline): SGDLS, YYNGEE. There are 20 residues in the CDR3. V shed 3 bases and J shed 2 bases, with 26 bases lying between them. Here the CDR3 DNA reads TGTGCCAGCAGCGCTAAAAGGGGAACTGGGGGGGGGAGGACTAATGAAAAACTGTTTTTT. Its protein is CASSAKRGTGGGRTNEKLFF.

The chain links TRBV7-9 to TRBJ2-3; TRBD2 aligns across 8 bases. The CDR3 consists of 16 residues. The ends lost 3 bases at V and 0 bases at J; junction bases unmatched: 5. Germline V gives CDR1 SEHNR, CDR2 FQNEAQ (reference sequence). CDR3 coding DNA: TGTGCCAGCAGCTTCTCGGCTAGCGGGAGCACAGATACGCAGTATTTT. This encodes CASSFSASGSTDTQYF.

This clone has more than one count but fewer than ten. The chain's CDR3 is CASIGRVNTEAFF. The CDR3 coding sequence is TGTGCCAGTATTGGCAGGGTGAACACTGAAGCTTTCTTT. The genes are TRBV19 and TRBJ1-1; D perhaps matches TRBD1 (5 bases). Germline V CDR1 and CDR2: LNHDA, SQIVND (reference sequence). The CDR3 loop spans 13 amino acids. Trimming took off 7 bases at V and 0 bases at J, with 9 bases between the two ends.

The chain has TRBV7-2 and TRBJ2-3; a possible D gene is TRBD2 (7 bases). Trimming removed 1 base at V and 2 bases at J, with 16 bases between. The CDR3 is 17 residues long. CDR1 SGHTA and CDR2 FQGNSA come from the germline V gene. CDR3 region: CASSLVGAGALTDTQYF. CDR3 coding DNA: TGTGCCAGCAGCTTAGTGGGCGCGGGGGCTCTCACAGATACGCAGTATTTT.

The rearrangement joins TRBV7-9 to TRBJ1-1; 9 positions agree with TRBD1. Germline lookup yields CDR1 SEHNR and CDR2 FQNEAQ (reference sequence). V lost 5 bases, J lost 6 bases, and 16 bases stayed unmatched. This CDR3 has 17 amino acids. The CDR3 DNA sequence: TGTGCCAGCAGCCTGGGACAGGGTGGGGGGGGCACCGCTGAAGCTTTCTTT. Its translation: CASSLGQGGGGTAEAFF.

The chain links TRBV7-8 to TRBJ2-5; TRBD1 matches 8 bases. With V trimmed by 5 bases and J by 7 bases, 9 bases remained unmatched. The CDR3 has 14 residues. Per the germline V gene, CDR1 is SGHVS and CDR2 is FQNEAQ. The chain's CDR3 is CASSPPTGEGTQYF. Here the CDR3 DNA reads TGTGCCAGCAGCCCCCCGACAGGGGAAGGGACCCAGTACTTC. Drawing the rest from reference TRBV7-8 and TRBJ2-5, the complete variable domain is GAGVSQSPRYKVAKRGQDVALRCDPISGHVSLFWYQQALGQGPEFLTYFQNEAQLDKSGLPSDRFFAERPEGSVSTLKIQRTQQEDSAVYLCASSPPTGEGTQYFGPGTRLLVL.

The rearrangement joins TRBV19 to TRBJ1-1; 7 bases map to TRBD1. The V gene's germline CDR1 is LNHDA and CDR2 SQIVND (reference sequence). J lost 0 bases, V lost 6 bases, and 7 bases had no gene match. CDR3 length: 15 residues. CDR3 sequence: CASSFGTAMNTEAFF. In DNA, the CDR3 is TGTGCCAGTAGCTTCGGGACAGCTATGAACACTGAAGCTTTCTTT.

The chain joins TRBV7-6 to TRBJ2-7; 10 nucleotides line up with TRBD1. V dropped 4 bases and J dropped 6; count of bases not matched to a gene: 3. Germline V gene lookup returns CDR1 SGHVS and CDR2 FNYEAQ. This CDR3 spans 13 amino acids. The CDR3 DNA is TGTGCCAGCAGCTCGGGACAGGGGCGCGAGCAGTACTTC. This codes for CASSSGQGREQYF.

The rearrangement links TRBV10-3 to TRBJ2-7; 10 positions match TRBD2. Germline CDR1 is ENHRY and CDR2 is SYGVKD. The CDR3 covers 12 residues. Unmatched junction bases numbered 3, after V lost 7 bases and J lost 6 bases. The CDR3 reads CAITSGSLEQYF. The CDR3 DNA is TGTGCCATCACTAGCGGGAGTCTCGAGCAGTACTTC.

The chain couples TRBV7-2 to TRBJ1-4; D is perhaps TRBD1 (5 bases). CDR3 size: 16 residues. V lost 5 bases and J 0 bases, leaving 13 bases between the germline ends. CDR1 SGHTA and CDR2 FQGNSA come from the germline V gene. The CDR3 is CASSPTPQATNEKLFF. CDR3 nucleotides: TGTGCCAGCAGCCCCACGCCACAGGCAACTAATGAAAAACTGTTTTTT. Full variable domain (rest looked up from reference TRBV7-2 and TRBJ1-4): GAGVSQSPSNKVTEKGKDVELRCDPISGHTALYWYRQSLGQGLEFLIYFQGNSAPDKSGLPSDRFSAERTGGSVSTLTIQRTQQEDSAVYLCASSPTPQATNEKLFFGSGTQLSVL.

The chain uses TRBV9 and TRBJ2-3, with no clear D. Trimming stripped 2 bases from V and 2 bases from J, with 12 bases between. The CDR3 sequence is 15 residues long. Germline values: CDR1 SGDLS, CDR2 YYNGEE. The CDR3 here is CASSVGLEITDTQYF. The CDR3, as DNA: TGTGCCAGCAGCGTCGGTCTTGAGATCACAGATACGCAGTATTTT.

V gene TRBV14 combines with J gene TRBJ2-1, with D possibly TRBD2 on 6 matching bases. The germline gives CDR1 SGHDN, CDR2 FVKESK. CDR3 length equals 18 residues. V lost 0 bases to trimming and J lost 5 bases, with 20 bases between them. CDR3 sequence (DNA): TGTGCCAGCAGCCAAGATAGGACGTCCGGGGACTTCCACAATGAGCAGTTCTTC. This sequence encodes CASSQDRTSGDFHNEQFF.

The chain couples TRBV28 to TRBJ1-1; no clear D gene. Between the trimmed V and J ends, which lost 1 base and 3 bases, there was a span of 6 bases. CDR1 and CDR2 from the germline V gene are MDHEN and SYDVKM. This CDR3 is 13 amino acids long. Written as DNA, the CDR3 is TGTGCCAGCAGTTTATCCCACTACACTGAAGCTTTCTTT. Its translation: CASSLSHYTEAFF.

The gene calls are TRBV29-1 and TRBJ2-5, with TRBD2 as a possible D gene (5 bases). The CDR3 runs to 16 residues. Germline V gene lookup returns CDR1 SQVTM and CDR2 ANQGSEA. Trimming cost V 3 bases and J 5 bases, with 22 bases left between them. CDR3 nucleotides: TGCAGCGTTGAGTGGGCTAGCTTGGGAATTCGGGAGACCCAGTACTTC. This sequence encodes CSVEWASLGIRETQYF. The complete variable domain, with remaining parts taken from reference TRBV29-1 and TRBJ2-5, reads SAVISQKPSRDICQRGTSLTIQCQVDSQVTMMFWYRQQPGQSLTLIATANQGSEATYESGFVIDKFPISRPNLTFSTLTVSNMSPEDSSIYLCSVEWASLGIRETQYFGPGTRLLVL.

The chain has TRBV9 and TRBJ2-1; 8 nucleotides agree with TRBD2. Trimming took 3 bases from V and 9 from J; bases not matched to a gene: 5. The CDR3 has 13 residues. Germline V lookup: CDR1 SGDLS, CDR2 YYNGEE. The CDR3 DNA reads as TGTGCCAGCAGCGGGACTAGCCTCAGTGAGCAGTTCTTC. It translates to CASSGTSLSEQFF.

The gene calls are TRBV9 and TRBJ2-3, with D unresolved. Germline V CDR1 and CDR2: SGDLS, YYNGEE. The length of the CDR3 is 14 residues. Trimming took off 0 bases at V and 0 bases at J, with 5 bases between the two ends. In DNA form, the CDR3 reads TGTGCCAGCAGCGTAGCGGGTAGCACAGATACGCAGTATTTT. Translation: CASSVAGSTDTQYF.

This clone was detected only once. V gene TRBV6-6 combines with J gene TRBJ2-7, with D possibly being TRBD2 (6 bases). The CDR3 extends over 15 amino acids. In germline, CDR1 is MNHNY, CDR2 SVGAGI (reference sequence). The V end lost 2 bases, the J end lost 0 bases, and 11 bases lay between the germline ends. The CDR3 loop reads CASSYTDYLSYEQYF. CDR3 DNA: TGTGCCAGCAGTTACACGGACTACCTCTCCTACGAGCAGTACTTC.

The CDR3 DNA reads as TGCGCCAGCAGCCAAGATCCCCGTCTAGCCGGGGGAGATACGCAGTATTTT. Protein: CASSQDPRLAGGDTQYF. The V and J genes are TRBV4-1 and TRBJ2-3; D may be TRBD2 (6 bases). V lost 0 bases and J lost 5, with 18 bases in between. The CDR3 is 17 amino acids. Germline CDR1 MGHRA, CDR2 YSYEKL.

The chain uses TRBV9 and TRBJ1-5; D not certain. V was clipped by 0 bases and J by 4 bases, with 8 bases between them. Germline values: CDR1 SGDLS, CDR2 YYNGEE. There are 14 residues in the CDR3. CDR3 loop: CASSVEAENQPQHF. The CDR3, as DNA: TGTGCCAGCAGCGTAGAAGCGGAGAATCAGCCCCAGCATTTT.

For this clone: An end of the junction does not agree with germline; a read error may underlie this. The chain has TRBV7-7 and TRBJ2-1; 16 bases line up with TRBD2. Germline V gene lookup returns CDR1 SSHAT and CDR2 FNYEAQ (reference sequence). This CDR3 is built from 17 residues. The CDR3 spells CASSVGLAGGPGNEQFF. CDR3 nucleotides: TGTGCTAGCAGCGTGGGACTAGCGGGAGGGCCGGGGAATGAGCAGTTCTTC.

This chain connects TRBV6-5 to TRBJ2-5; 9 bases map to TRBD2. J was trimmed by 5 bases and V by 2 bases; bases with no gene match: 9. CDR1 and CDR2 (germline): MNHEY, SVGAGI. This CDR3 region has 16 residues. In DNA form, the CDR3 reads TGTGCCAGCAGTTACGTCGGCGGGAGGGACGGGGAGACCCAGTACTTC. Its protein product is CASSYVGGRDGETQYF.

The chain recombines TRBV19 with TRBJ1-2, with D possibly matching TRBD1 (5 bases). The CDR3 consists of 15 residues. The V gene lost 7 bases and the J gene lost 2 bases, with 17 bases spanning the gap. Germline V gene lookup returns CDR1 LNHDA and CDR2 SQIVND (reference sequence). CDR3 bases: TGTGCCAGTATGGTCGCGCAGGGCTTCAACTATGGCTACACCTTC. This encodes CASMVAQGFNYGYTF.

CDR3 in amino acids: CASSRSGGGTDTQYF. The CDR3 DNA reads as TGTGCCAGCAGCCGGAGCGGGGGAGGCACAGATACGCAGTATTTT. The chain recombines TRBV7-2 with TRBJ2-3; TRBD2 matches 8 bases. The ends lost 5 bases at V and 1 base at J; junction bases unmatched: 5. CDR1 SGHTA and CDR2 FQGNSA come from the germline V gene. This CDR3 comprises 15 residues.